These T cell receptor beta chains were read from a single sample in a study of patients with pleural tuberculosis. Via MiXCR, TCRdb re-called the reads, giving one row per CDR3 protein. The profile covers 45,000 to 60,000 distinct CDR3 sequences, with about 7.9% appearing a single time and about a sixth taken by the ten largest. All receptors derive from a human donor with pleural tuberculosis. Each CDR3 is given with its conserved first and last residue. Fields, in order: V gene, clone size, J gene, D gene, CDR3 DNA, CDR3 protein. The D gene is left open where the match is weak. Expanded clones are given a class, and other clones once, few, many or no size at all.

>TRBV6-4|many|TRBJ2-1|-
TGTGCCAGCAGTGGCCCAGGGGCGGGCAATGAGCAGTTCTTC
CASSGPGAGNEQFF
>TRBV15|-|TRBJ1-5|-
TGTGCCACCAGCAGACCACCTAGGCCGGGGATTCCCCAGCATTTT
CATSRPPRPGIPQHF
>TRBV29-1|many|TRBJ2-1|TRBD2
TGCAGCGTTGTTTCTAGCGGGAGGGCCTACAATGAGCAGTTCTTC
CSVVSSGRAYNEQFF
>TRBV19|many|TRBJ2-2|-
TGTGCCAGTAGTATACCATTTCCCGGCGTCGGGGAGCTGTTTTTT
CASSIPFPGVGELFF
>TRBV13|many|TRBJ2-2|-
TGTGCCAGCAGTTTCGGACTAAGCAACACCGGGGAGCTGTTTTTT
CASSFGLSNTGELFF
>TRBV25-1|many|TRBJ1-2|-
TGTGCCAGCAGTGCAAACTATGGCTACACCTTC
CASSANYGYTF
>TRBV11-2|many|TRBJ1-5|-
TGTGCCAGCAGCTCGTCTTCCAGGCCAAATCAGCCCCAGCATTTT
CASSSSSRPNQPQHF
>TRBV10-3|many|TRBJ2-4|-
TGTGCCATCAGTGAGGCCGGGGCGAGGACAAACATTCAGTACTTC
CAISEAGARTNIQYF
>TRBV14|many|TRBJ1-1|TRBD1
TGTGCCAGCAGCCAAGATGTGGACAGGTGGAACACTGAAGCTTTCTTT
CASSQDVDRWNTEAFF
>TRBV25-1|many|TRBJ2-2|-
TGTGCCAGCAGTACACCCTTGTCCGGGGAGCTGTTTTTT
CASSTPLSGELFF
>TRBV29-1|-|TRBJ1-2|-
TGCAGCGTAGGATCAGGGCCTGGCTACACCTTC
CSVGSGPGYTF
>TRBV12-3/TRBV12-4|few|TRBJ1-1|-
TGTGCCGGCAGCTATGACAGGAACACTGAAGCTTTCTTT
CAGSYDRNTEAFF
>TRBV2|many|TRBJ2-3|TRBD2
TGTGCCAGCAGTGATTTGGGACTAGCGGGAGGAGCAGATACGCAGTATTTT
CASSDLGLAGGADTQYF
>TRBV10-3|many|TRBJ2-1|-
TGTGCCATCAGTGAGTCGATGGGTAATGAGCAGTTCTTC
CAISESMGNEQFF
>TRBV20-1|many|TRBJ2-1|-
TGCAGTGCTAGAGACCCTCGTTCGACAGGCTACAATGAGCAGTTCTTC
CSARDPRSTGYNEQFF
>TRBV6-2/TRBV6-3|many|TRBJ2-1|TRBD2
TGTGCCAGCAGCTACCGGACTAGCGGGAACAATGAGCAGTTCTTC
CASSYRTSGNNEQFF
>TRBV30|many|TRBJ2-3|TRBD1
TGTGCCTGGAGTGTAAACGGACAGGGTACGCAGTATTTT
CAWSVNGQGTQYF
>TRBV4-1|-|TRBJ2-3|-
TGCGCCAACAGTAGGAGGGATACGCAGTATTTT
CANSRRDTQYF
>TRBV12-3/TRBV12-4|few|TRBJ1-4|-
TGTGCCAGCAGTCCCCAGGGGCGGGGTGAAAAACTGTTTTTT
CASSPQGRGEKLFF
>TRBV7-9|many|TRBJ1-1|-
TGTGCCAGCAGCTCAACCACCGAAGCTTTCTTT
CASSSTTEAFF
>TRBV28|many|TRBJ1-5|-
TGTGCCAGCTGGACGGGAAATCAGCCCCAGCATTTT
CASWTGNQPQHF
>TRBV11-1|few|TRBJ2-3|-
TGTGCCAGCAGCTTAGGACATCGCCCTAGCACAGATACGCAGTATTTT
CASSLGHRPSTDTQYF
>TRBV20-1|-|TRBJ2-1|-
TGCAGTGCTAGGATATTCGATGAGCAGTTCTTC
CSARIFDEQFF
>TRBV11-2|many|TRBJ2-1|-
TGTGCCAGCAGCCCCGGGACGTACAATGAGCAGTTCTTC
CASSPGTYNEQFF
>TRBV29-1|-|TRBJ1-2|-
TGCAGCGTTGAAGATGGGGGTAATGGCTACACCTTC
CSVEDGGNGYTF
>TRBV24-1|many|TRBJ2-3|TRBD2
TGTGCCACCAGTGACCTATCGACTAGCGGGAGGTGGGATACGCAGTATTTT
CATSDLSTSGRWDTQYF
>TRBV11-1|many|TRBJ2-1|-
TGTGCCAGCAGCTTTTACAGCGTCGATGAGCAGTTCTTC
CASSFYSVDEQFF
>TRBV12-3/TRBV12-4|-|TRBJ1-3|-
TGTGCCAGCAGTTGGCAGGATCACTCTGGAAACACCATATATTTT
CASSWQDHSGNTIYF
>TRBV5-1|many|TRBJ1-1|-
TGCGCCAGCAGCTTGGTATCGGGGGGCGTGACTGAAGCTTTCTTT
CASSLVSGGVTEAFF
>TRBV25-1|many|TRBJ1-5|-
TGTGCCAGCAGTGAAATCGGCAGCAATCAGCCCCAGCATTTT
CASSEIGSNQPQHF
>TRBV6-5|many|TRBJ2-2|-
TGTGCCAGCATTTTTAGCGGGGAGCTGTTTTTT
CASIFSGELFF
>TRBV29-1|many|TRBJ1-2|-
TGCAGCGCCGTCGACCGGGACCGGAACTATGGCTACACCTTC
CSAVDRDRNYGYTF
>TRBV6-5|many|TRBJ2-5|-
TGTGCCAGCAGTTACCCCGGTTCAGAGACCCAGTACTTC
CASSYPGSETQYF
>TRBV4-2|many|TRBJ2-2|-
TGTGCCAGCAGCCACCCTATGGGCTTGACCGGGGAGCTGTTTTTT
CASSHPMGLTGELFF
>TRBV12-3/TRBV12-4|many|TRBJ2-5|-
TGTGCCAGCAGTCCCACAGAGCTAGCGTCGGAGACCCAGTACTTC
CASSPTELASETQYF
>TRBV28|many|TRBJ2-7|-
TGTGCCAGCAGTTTCCTGTACGGGAGCATCGGCGAGCAGTACTTC
CASSFLYGSIGEQYF
>TRBV28|many|TRBJ2-5|TRBD1
TGTGCCAGCAGCCCTCCCGGGACAGCTCTTTTAGAGACCCAGTACTTC
CASSPPGTALLETQYF
>TRBV30|-|TRBJ1-1|TRBD1
TGTGCCTGGAGAACAGGGGTCGGTAGCGCTGAAGCTTTCTTT
CAWRTGVGSAEAFF
>TRBV11-2|many|TRBJ1-1|-
TGTGCCAGCAGCTTAAAAGGAGGGGGCACTGAAGCTTTCTTT
CASSLKGGGTEAFF
>TRBV2|-|TRBJ2-7|TRBD1
TGTGCCAGCAGCGATATGGGACAGGGCACCTACGAGCAGTACTTC
CASSDMGQGTYEQYF
>TRBV29-1|few|TRBJ2-1|-
TGCAGCTACGGTGGTCGAATCGATGAGCAGTTCTTC
CSYGGRIDEQFF
>TRBV5-4|many|TRBJ2-3|TRBD2
TGTGCCAGCAGCTATGGGACTACCACAGATACGCAGTATTTT
CASSYGTTTDTQYF
>TRBV18|-|TRBJ1-1|-
TGTGCCAGCTCCCAGGCACGGACGAACACTGAAGCTTTCTTT
CASSQARTNTEAFF
>TRBV19|many|TRBJ1-5|-
TGTGCCAGTAGTGTGCGGGACAGCAATCAGCCCCAGCATTTT
CASSVRDSNQPQHF
>TRBV6-2/TRBV6-3|many|TRBJ1-5|-
TGTGCCAGCAGTTACTCGTTGGGTGGAGGTCAGCCCCAGCATTTT
CASSYSLGGGQPQHF
>TRBV24-1|many|TRBJ2-2|-
TGTGCCACCAGTGATTCGGGACATTTAACCGGGGAGCTGTTTTTT
CATSDSGHLTGELFF
>TRBV29-1|-|TRBJ1-2|-
TGCAGCGTTTACGACTCAAACTATGGCTACACCTTC
CSVYDSNYGYTF
>TRBV13|many|TRBJ2-3|-
TGTGCCAGCAGCGCCCAGGGTTACGATACGCAGTATTTT
CASSAQGYDTQYF
>TRBV6-2/TRBV6-3|many|TRBJ2-3|-
TGTGCCAGCAGTTACGATAAGGACACAGATACGCAGTATTTT
CASSYDKDTDTQYF
>TRBV27|many|TRBJ2-5|-
TGTGCCAGCAGTCGCACAGAGCCAGAGACCCAGTACTTC
CASSRTEPETQYF
>TRBV3-1|many|TRBJ2-1|-
TGTGCCAGCAGCCAAGAAGTAAGCAATGAGCAGTTCTTC
CASSQEVSNEQFF
>TRBV29-1|few|TRBJ2-1|TRBD2
TGCAGCGTTGTAGCGGGAGTTAATGAGCAGTTCTTC
CSVVAGVNEQFF
>TRBV11-1|-|TRBJ2-1|TRBD2
TGTGCCAGCAGTCCGGGGGAGGCTAGCGGCTACAATGAGCAGTTCTTC
CASSPGEASGYNEQFF
>TRBV10-2|many|TRBJ2-3|-
TGCGCCAGCAGTGCCTATACAGATACGCAGTATTTT
CASSAYTDTQYF
>TRBV20-1|many|TRBJ2-7|-
TGCAACCCCCCATGGGGACCCTACGAGCAGTACTTC
CNPPWGPYEQYF
>TRBV7-2|many|TRBJ2-7|-
TGTGCCAGCGGGTACGAGCAGTACTTC
CASGYEQYF
>TRBV20-1|-|TRBJ2-7|TRBD1
TGCAGTGCTAGTGGACAGGCGAACACCCCCCTGTACTTC
CSASGQANTPLYF
>TRBV9|-|TRBJ1-1|TRBD1
TGTGCCAGCAGCGTAGAAGGGACAGGGGGATCTGAAGCTTTCTTT
CASSVEGTGGSEAFF
>TRBV20-1|many|TRBJ1-2|TRBD1
TGCAGTGCTAGAGAATGGACAGGAGACGGCTACACCTTC
CSAREWTGDGYTF